This T cell receptor (beta chain) was sequenced in a study of T cell responses to AZD1222 COVID-19 vaccine. In the study overall: Both about-4-week and about-12-week second-dose recipients were combined.

The study, taken as a whole, reports: The number of AZD1222 recipients seropositive at baseline was only 5 to 7. Reportedly, nearly half the spike-specific TCRs target unmutated variant regions. Repertoires were collected only later (after the peak T cell response had occurred).

Only in-frame clones appear in the TCRdb table, and some are missing; sequencing was by immunoSEQ multiplex PCR. Of fewer than 120,000 clones detected, around 85% appear once; the ten largest clones hold 3.5% to 5.5%. Regarding this clone: What it binds is unknown.

This TCR came from an adult in good health. Source: peripheral blood, taken on day 0 of AZD1222 vaccination.

The CDR3 region is CASSARTGNTEAFF. DNA for the CDR3: TGTGCCAGCAGCGCCCGGACGGGGAACACTGAAGCTTTCTTT. V usage is TRBV11-2 and J usage is TRBJ1-1; D not resolved. The germline CDR1 and CDR2 sequences are SGHAT and FQNNGV. The CDR3 sequence is 14 residues long. The V and J ends lost 5 bases and 1 base respectively, with 11 bases between them.